There are a few counts of the clone carrying this TCR beta chain. These data are taken from a study of blood T cell repertoires in COVID-19. This CDR3 region has 14 residues. The germline CDR1 and CDR2 sequences are KGHSH and LQKENI. V lost 6 bases and J 5 bases, leaving 14 bases between the germline ends. Data came from immunoSEQ multiplex PCR; TCRdb stores just in-frame clones and leaves some out. The data show hundreds of thousands of clones, roughly 89% seen once. The sample taken for sequencing was peripheral blood. This receptor was identified in a woman in her 30s with active or convalescent COVID-19. The genes are TRBV18 and TRBJ1-5, with a weak D call TRBD1 (6 bases). CDR3 amino acids: CASSPGGADQPQHF. The CDR3 DNA is TGTGCCAGCTCGCCGGGGGGGGCGGATCAGCCCCAGCATTTT. The variable domain in full, with the rest retrieved from reference TRBV18 and TRBJ1-5, is NAGVMQNPRHLVRRRGQEARLRCSPMKGHSHVYWYRQLPEEGLKFMVYLQKENIIDESGMPKERFSAEFPKEGPSILRIQQVVRGDSAAYFCASSPGGADQPQHFGDGTRLSIL.